The 26 T cell receptor beta chains below all came from one sample that was sequenced in a study of cytomegalovirus exposure and HLA in healthy donors. PCR employed 60 Vbeta and 13 Jbeta primers. Assay used: immunoSEQ multiplex PCR; TCRdb lists only in-frame clones, some missing. The repertoire includes 170,000 or so clones, 77% of them detected once, and approximately 1.3% sits in the top ten. Material for sequencing was PBMCs. The receptors derive from a woman aged 30 to 39 in good health and CMV-seropositive.

The V gene is TRBV7-9, the J gene TRBJ2-2, with 13 nucleotides matching TRBD2. V shed 5 bases and J 6 bases; nucleotides not matched to a gene: 6. The CDR3 spans 16 residues. The germline gives CDR1 SEHNR, CDR2 FQNEAQ (reference sequence). The CDR3 region is CASSKLAGGPPGELFF. The CDR3 nucleotides are TGTGCCAGCAGCAAACTAGCGGGAGGGCCCCCCGGGGAGCTGTTTTTT.

The chain uses TRBV10-1 and TRBJ1-2; D not resolved. CDR3 length equals 13 residues. Trimming shortened V by 4 bases and J by 6 bases, and 12 bases separated the two germline ends. CDR1 and CDR2 (germline): WNHNN, SYGVQD (reference sequence). CDR3 residues: CASSANGVHGYTF. As DNA, the CDR3 is TGCGCCAGCAGTGCTAACGGGGTTCATGGCTACACCTTC.

The V and J genes are TRBV7-3 and TRBJ2-2; 8 bases agree with TRBD2. Losses at the gene ends were 0 bases for V and 2 bases for J; bases not matched to a gene: 2. The germline gives CDR1 SGHTA, CDR2 FQGTGA. CDR3 size: 16 residues. CDR3 residues: CASSLTGLDNTGELFF. CDR3 sequence (DNA): TGTGCCAGCAGCTTAACGGGACTAGATAACACCGGGGAGCTGTTTTTT.

This chain uses TRBV5-6 with TRBJ1-4, with D perhaps TRBD1 (6 bases). Germline V gene lookup returns CDR1 SGHDT and CDR2 YYEEEE. CDR3 length: 17 amino acids. Trimming removed 2 bases at V and 5 bases at J, with 19 bases between. This chain's CDR3 is CASSFLPWDNRNEKLFF. The CDR3 region has the DNA TGTGCCAGCAGCTTTCTCCCCTGGGACAACCGAAATGAAAAACTGTTTTTT.

The chain uses TRBV5-6 and TRBJ2-7; 9 positions match TRBD2. CDR1 is SGHDT, CDR2 YYEEEE, per germline. Losses at the gene ends were 0 bases for V and 0 bases for J; bases not matched to a gene: 4. CDR3 length equals 16 residues. CDR3 sequence reads: CASSLAFSGSSYEQYF. DNA of the CDR3: TGTGCCAGCAGCTTGGCCTTTAGCGGGAGCTCCTACGAGCAGTACTTC.

Only one count was recorded for this clone. The gene calls are TRBV19 and TRBJ2-7, with TRBD1 matching 9 bases. After removal of 4 bases from V and 1 base from J, the junction contained 8 bases not matched to a gene. This CDR3 spans 16 amino acids. CDR1 and CDR2 from the germline V gene are LNHDA and SQIVND (reference sequence). The CDR3 loop is CASSKRRTGASYEQYF. Here the CDR3 DNA reads TGTGCCAGTAGTAAACGGCGGACAGGGGCGTCCTACGAGCAGTACTTC.

The chain joins TRBV11-2 to TRBJ1-4; the D is unclear. The ends were cut back, 4 bases at V and 5 bases at J, with 20 bases in the middle. Per germline, CDR1 SGHAT and CDR2 FQNNGV. There are 17 residues in the CDR3. The CDR3 DNA follows: TGTGCCAGCAGCTCGACGCGGGGAGGCCCGTCGAATGAAAAACTGTTTTTT. As protein: CASSSTRGGPSNEKLFF. Looking up the rest from reference TRBV11-2 and TRBJ1-4 gives the full variable domain: EAGVAQSPRYKIIEKRQSVAFWCNPISGHATLYWYQQILGQGPKLLIQFQNNGVVDDSQLPKDRFSAERLKGVDSTLKIQPAKLEDSAVYLCASSSTRGGPSNEKLFFGSGTQLSVL.

The J gene is TRBJ2-1, the V gene TRBV7-2; 11 nucleotides line up with TRBD2. With 5 bases clipped from V and 2 bases from J, the junction kept 8 bases outside the gene matches. The germline CDR1 and CDR2 sequences are SGHTA and FQGNSA. This CDR3 is built from 17 residues. The CDR3 sequence: CASSLRTSGHTYNEQFF. In DNA, the CDR3 is TGTGCCAGCAGCCTTCGGACTAGCGGGCATACCTACAATGAGCAGTTCTTC. The variable domain in full, completed from reference TRBV7-2 and TRBJ2-1, reads GAGVSQSPSNKVTEKGKDVELRCDPISGHTALYWYRQSLGQGLEFLIYFQGNSAPDKSGLPSDRFSAERTGGSVSTLTIQRTQQEDSAVYLCASSLRTSGHTYNEQFFGPGTRLTVL.

The chain couples TRBV7-2 to TRBJ2-7; TRBD1 is a possible D gene (6 bases). Germline loops: CDR1 SGHTA, CDR2 FQGNSA. CDR3 length: 13 amino acids. The V gene lost 4 bases and the J gene lost 2 bases, with 9 bases spanning the gap. The CDR3 here is CASSSQGPYEQYF. CDR3 coding DNA: TGTGCCAGCAGCTCTCAGGGGCCCTACGAGCAGTACTTC.

The chain couples TRBV9 to TRBJ2-3, with 8 bases identical to TRBD2. Germline trimming cut 0 bases from V and 7 bases from J; bases unmatched to any gene: 7. The CDR3 is 15 amino acids. The germline CDR1 and CDR2 sequences are SGDLS and YYNGEE. The CDR3 loop reads CASSVDLAGPYTQYF. CDR3 nucleotide sequence: TGTGCCAGCAGCGTAGACCTAGCGGGCCCCTATACGCAGTATTTT.

The chain uses TRBV7-9 and TRBJ2-7, with 9 bases identical to TRBD2. From germline, CDR1 is SEHNR and CDR2 FQNEAQ (reference sequence). With V trimmed by 1 base and J by 3 bases, 10 bases remained unmatched. The CDR3 is 17 residues long. The CDR3 region is CASSLGLAGVFGYEQYF. CDR3 nucleotide sequence: TGTGCCAGCAGCTTAGGATTAGCGGGAGTGTTCGGCTACGAGCAGTACTTC.

The genes are TRBV6-6 and TRBJ2-7; D gene ambiguous. CDR3 length equals 15 residues. Trimming shortened V by 5 bases and J by 5 bases, and 19 bases separated the two germline ends. Germline V gene data show CDR1 as MNHNY and CDR2 as SVGAGI (reference sequence). CDR3 loop: CASSLDSYSSNEQYF. DNA for the CDR3: TGTGCCAGCAGTCTTGATTCTTACAGTTCCAACGAGCAGTACTTC.

V is TRBV29-1 and J is TRBJ1-2; a weak D match, TRBD1 (6 bases). The CDR3 contains 12 residues. The V end lost 3 bases, the J end lost 4 bases, and 9 bases lay between the germline ends. CDR1 and CDR2 (germline): SQVTM, ANQGSEA. The CDR3 loop is CSVEGAGYGYTF. The CDR3 DNA follows: TGCAGCGTTGAGGGGGCTGGCTATGGCTACACCTTC.

V gene TRBV4-1 combines with J gene TRBJ1-5; a weak D match, TRBD1 (5 bases). The ends were cut back, 5 bases at V and 0 bases at J, with 11 bases in the middle. Germline V lookup: CDR1 MGHRA, CDR2 YSYEKL. This CDR3 spans 15 amino acids. The CDR3 spells CASSYGHVSNQPQHF. In DNA, the CDR3 is TGCGCCAGCAGCTACGGACACGTTAGCAATCAGCCCCAGCATTTT.

This clone showed up just a few times. The rearrangement joins TRBV5-1 to TRBJ2-7; 9 bases match TRBD2. CDR1 SGHRS and CDR2 YFSETQ come from the germline V gene. The CDR3 consists of 18 residues. V lost 0 bases, J lost 0 bases, and 10 bases stayed unmatched. CDR3 in amino acids: CASSLDRSTSGSSYEQYF. DNA of the CDR3: TGCGCCAGCAGCTTGGATAGGTCGACTAGCGGATCCTCCTACGAGCAGTACTTC.

This rearrangement joins TRBV30 to TRBJ1-5; 8 bases fit TRBD1. Germline V gives CDR1 GTSNPN, CDR2 SVGIG (reference sequence). V lost 5 bases and J lost 1; bases outside the gene matches: 1. The CDR3 totals 13 residues. The DNA for the CDR3 is TGTGCCTGGGACAGGGGAAGCAATCAGCCCCAGCATTTT. Translation: CAWDRGSNQPQHF.

The V call is TRBV4-1, the J call TRBJ1-5; 7 bases fit TRBD1. Germline CDR1 and CDR2: MGHRA and YSYEKL. Trimming removed 2 bases from V and 4 bases from J; junction bases left unmatched: 5. This CDR3 spans 15 amino acids. CDR3 loop: CASSQSSGGNQPQHF. In nucleotides, the CDR3 is TGCGCCAGCAGCCAATCATCAGGGGGGAATCAGCCCCAGCATTTT.

The chain uses TRBV5-1 and TRBJ1-2, with a tentative D call TRBD1 (6 bases). V was trimmed by 5 bases and J by 2 bases, leaving 13 bases between them. The CDR3 loop spans 14 amino acids. Germline lookup yields CDR1 SGHRS and CDR2 YFSETQ. Written as DNA, the CDR3 is TGCGCCAGCAGGACGGCCAGGGGCAACTATGGCTACACCTTC. Its translation is CASRTARGNYGYTF.

The CDR3 spells CASSLVGQNVGTEAFF. The CDR3 DNA reads TGTGCCAGCAGTCTGGTGGGACAGAATGTTGGCACTGAAGCTTTCTTT. The V and J genes are TRBV27 and TRBJ1-1; 7 bases fit TRBD1. Per the germline V gene, CDR1 is MNHEY and CDR2 is SMNVEV (reference sequence). Losses at the gene ends were 5 bases for V and 4 bases for J; bases not matched to a gene: 13. This CDR3 region has 16 residues.

The rearrangement links TRBV9 to TRBJ2-7; possibly TRBD1 for D (6 bases). The CDR3 is 16 amino acids. Germline assignment: CDR1 SGDLS and CDR2 YYNGEE. V was shortened by 4 bases and J by 0 bases, with 17 bases between the two germline ends. CDR3 DNA sequence: TGTGCCAGCAGCTTAGGTGGGGGCGGACCCTCCTACGAGCAGTACTTC. Translated, it gives CASSLGGGGPSYEQYF.

The V call is TRBV20-1, the J call TRBJ2-7; D perhaps matches TRBD1 (5 bases). The CDR3 covers 11 residues. The V end was cut by 6 bases, the J end by 4 bases, with 10 bases between. Germline V gene sequence: CDR1 DFQATT, CDR2 SNEGSKA (reference sequence). CDR3 sequence: CSALRGYEQYF. CDR3 DNA: TGCAGTGCCCTAAGGGGTTACGAGCAGTACTTC.

The rearrangement joins TRBV12-2 to TRBJ2-7; the table's D gene call, TRBD2, was not cross checked with the DNA. TRBV12-2 is termed a pseudogene. The CDR3 sequence is 15 residues long. The CDR3 spells CASRLEGGCSYEQYF. In nucleotides, the CDR3 is TGTGCAAGTCGCTTGGAGGGAGGATGCTCCTACGAGCAGTACTTC.

The chain is built from TRBV25-1 and TRBJ1-2; 9 nucleotides agree with TRBD1. CDR1 and CDR2 (germline): MGHDK, SYGVNS. V lost 6 bases to trimming and J lost 3 bases; unmatched junction nucleotides: 8. The CDR3 is made up of 15 amino acids. The CDR3 here is CASRGWTGEDYGYTF. The DNA for the CDR3 is TGTGCCAGCAGGGGCTGGACAGGGGAGGACTATGGCTACACCTTC.

The chain is built from TRBV2 and TRBJ2-1; 11 bases are shared with TRBD2. Germline V gene sequence: CDR1 SNHLY, CDR2 FYNNEI. V lost 3 bases to trimming and J lost 5 bases; unmatched junction nucleotides: 0. CDR3 length equals 14 residues. The CDR3 sequence is CASSEGLADNEQFF. The CDR3 region has the DNA TGTGCCAGCAGTGAGGGACTAGCGGACAATGAGCAGTTCTTC. Supplemented by reference TRBV2 and TRBJ2-1, the full variable domain reads EPEVTQTPSHQVTQMGQEVILRCVPISNHLYFYWYRQILGQKVEFLVSFYNNEISEKSEIFDDQFSVERPDGSNFTLKIRSTKLEDSAMYFCASSEGLADNEQFFGPGTRLTVL.

The chain uses TRBV7-7 and TRBJ2-1; weak D call: TRBD2 (6 bases). Trimming left V 5 bases short and J 5 bases short, with 10 bases between. This CDR3 comprises 13 residues. The germline CDR1 and CDR2 sequences are SSHAT and FNYEAQ (reference sequence). The CDR3 spells CASSHASDNEQFF. The CDR3 bases are TGTGCCAGCAGCCATGCTAGCGACAATGAGCAGTTCTTC.

The chain links TRBV28 to TRBJ1-2; no clear D gene. Trimming took 1 base from V and 2 from J, leaving 11 bases between them. The CDR3 spans 15 residues. Germline CDR1 is MDHEN and CDR2 is SYDVKM. The CDR3 loop is CASSLSFGRNYGYTF. CDR3 coding DNA: TGTGCCAGCAGTTTATCCTTCGGGAGAAACTATGGCTACACCTTC.